A selection of T cell receptor beta chains follows, all from one sample in a study of spatial heterogeneity in lung cancer. Via MiXCR, TCRdb re-called the 5' RACE reads, giving one row per CDR3 protein. The repertoire holds roughly 25,000 distinct CDR3 sequences, with about 4.3% as singletons. The starting material was PBMCs, obtained at surgery. The receptors were gathered from a male donor with early-stage non-small cell lung cancer. The CDR3 runs from the conserved cysteine through the conserved F or W. A D gene is named only where the DNA matches it firmly. The size field is filled for only some rows; it gives once, few, many or a size class.

d_call	j_call	v_call	clone_size	cdr3_nt	cdr3_aa
.	TRBJ2-2	TRBV6-5	.	TGTGCCAGCAGGATAGAAAAGGCCGGGGAGCTGTTTTTT	CASRIEKAGELFF
TRBD1	TRBJ2-7	TRBV3-1	many	TGTGCCAGCAGCCGGCCGGGACAGGGGGCGAATGAGCAGTACTTC	CASSRPGQGANEQYF
.	TRBJ1-2	TRBV4-1	few	TGCGCCAGCAGCCAAGACAGCACCACCTATGGCTACACCTTC	CASSQDSTTYGYTF
.	TRBJ2-7	TRBV18	many	TGTGCCAGCTCACCAACCCGACAGTACGAGCAGTACTTC	CASSPTRQYEQYF
.	TRBJ1-4	TRBV28	medium-sized	TGTGCCAGCAACGAGGGGGGAGGTGAAAAACTGTTTTTT	CASNEGGGEKLFF
.	TRBJ2-1	TRBV19	many	TGTGCCAGTAGTATAGATCTATCCGTGGGACAGTTCTTC	CASSIDLSVGQFF
TRBD2	TRBJ2-4	TRBV27	many	TGTGCCAGCAGTCCCGGGGGGGCCCGGACCAAAAACATTCAGTACTTC	CASSPGGARTKNIQYF
.	TRBJ1-2	TRBV19	many	TGTGCCAGTACGAGGGCCCCGGAAGGCTACACCTTC	CASTRAPEGYTF
.	TRBJ2-7	TRBV7-3	many	TGTGCCAGCAGCTTAACGGGTGGGCTTACTCACGAGCAGTACTTC	CASSLTGGLTHEQYF
TRBD1	TRBJ1-1	TRBV5-1	many	TGCGCCAGCAGCTTGGCAGGGGGGAACACTGAAGCTTTCTTT	CASSLAGGNTEAFF
.	TRBJ1-2	TRBV5-5	.	TGTGCCAGCAGCATACAGGGAGCGACCTATGGCTACACCTTC	CASSIQGATYGYTF
TRBD2	TRBJ2-2	TRBV20-1	.	TGCAGTGCTAGACTAGCGGGAGAGGGAACCGGGGAGCTGTTTTTT	CSARLAGEGTGELFF
.	TRBJ1-1	TRBV30	many	TGTGCCTGGACTAAAACAACTGAAGCTTTCTTT	CAWTKTTEAFF
.	TRBJ2-1	TRBV28	many	TGTGCCAGCAGTCCTACCCGTAGTGAGCAGTTCTTC	CASSPTRSEQFF
TRBD1	TRBJ1-5	TRBV20-1	many	TGCAGTGCGGCCCCCCGACAGGGGTTTGATCAGCCCCAGCATTTT	CSAAPRQGFDQPQHF
.	TRBJ1-6	TRBV7-9	many	TGTGCCAGCAGCCAATGGGGGGGCGCCCAGGGGTCACCCCTCCACTTT	CASSQWGGAQGSPLHF
.	TRBJ2-7	TRBV5-1	.	TGCGCCAGCAGCTTGTGGGTAGGGGTGGGCGAGCAGTACTTC	CASSLWVGVGEQYF
.	TRBJ1-4	TRBV6-6	many	TGTGCCAGCAGTTACTCGAATACAAGGGGGAGGAAGGAAAAACTGTTTTTT	CASSYSNTRGRKEKLFF
TRBD1	TRBJ1-4	TRBV11-2	.	TGTGCCAGCAGCCTACGGACAGGGGGCCCCCCTAATGAAAAACTGTTTTTT	CASSLRTGGPPNEKLFF
TRBD1	TRBJ1-4	TRBV2	many	TGTGCCAGCAGGCGACAGGGAGAGGTTGTTAATGAAAAACTGTTTTTT	CASRRQGEVVNEKLFF
.	TRBJ2-1	TRBV6-1	.	TGTGCCAGCAGTGCGGATCAGTTAGGGCATGAGCAGTTCTTC	CASSADQLGHEQFF
TRBD1	TRBJ1-1	TRBV28	many	TGTGCCACCGAACAGGGGCCCCTTTCGTTCTTGAGCACTGAAGCTTTCTTT	CATEQGPLSFLSTEAFF
TRBD2	TRBJ2-1	TRBV5-4	many	TGTGCCAGCAGCTGGGAGGGTAGGCAGTTCTTC	CASSWEGRQFF
.	TRBJ1-2	TRBV7-2	many	TGTGCCAGCAGCTTAAATCCAGTCCCTAACTATGGCTACACCTTC	CASSLNPVPNYGYTF
TRBD2	TRBJ2-3	TRBV7-9	many	TGTGCCAGCAGCTTAAACTTCCAGACTAGCGGGGGGCGGGATACGCAGTATTTT	CASSLNFQTSGGRDTQYF
TRBD1	TRBJ1-4	TRBV9	many	TGTGCCAGCAGCGAAGAGGGGGCGCCGAGTGAAAAACTGTTTTTT	CASSEEGAPSEKLFF
.	TRBJ2-1	TRBV4-2	many	TGTGCCAGCAGCCAAGATGAGATCAATGAGCAGTTCTTC	CASSQDEINEQFF
.	TRBJ1-4	TRBV18	many	TGTGCCAGCTCACCACCTCAGGGGTCTAATGAAAAACTGTTTTTT	CASSPPQGSNEKLFF
TRBD1	TRBJ2-4	TRBV12-3/TRBV12-4	many	TGTGCCAGCAGCCAGACAGGGGGTGGAAACATTCAGTACTTC	CASSQTGGGNIQYF
TRBD1	TRBJ2-1	TRBV7-3	many	TGTGCCAGCAGCTTAATGGGACAGGGGGCAAATGAGCAGTTCTTC	CASSLMGQGANEQFF
TRBD1	TRBJ2-3	TRBV6-6	many	TGTGCCAGCAGTCCGAGGGACAGAAGCACAGATACGCAGTATTTT	CASSPRDRSTDTQYF
TRBD1	TRBJ2-6	TRBV2	many	TGTGCCAGCCTGACAGGGGCCTTGAGGACTGGGGCCAACGTCCTGACTTTC	CASLTGALRTGANVLTF
.	TRBJ2-7	TRBV29-1	medium-sized	TGCAGCGTTGACGACCCTTTCGGGTCCTACGAGCAGTACTTC	CSVDDPFGSYEQYF
.	TRBJ2-5	TRBV3-1	many	TGTGCCAGCAGCCGGGGGTTAACAGAGACCCAGTACTTC	CASSRGLTETQYF
.	TRBJ2-3	TRBV11-2	many	TGTGCCAGCGGTACTAGCACAGATACGCAGTATTTT	CASGTSTDTQYF
TRBD2	TRBJ2-3	TRBV6-1	many	TGTGCCAGCAGGACGACTAGCGCGGCCACAGATACGCAGTATTTT	CASRTTSAATDTQYF
.	TRBJ1-6	TRBV6-5	many	TGTGCCAGCAGTTACTCGGGTTGGTTTAATTCACCCCTCCACTTT	CASSYSGWFNSPLHF
TRBD1	TRBJ2-5	TRBV5-1	many	TGCGCCAGCAGCCCCAGGACAGGTTACGAGGCGACCCAGTACTTC	CASSPRTGYEATQYF
.	TRBJ2-7	TRBV23-1	many	TGCGCCAGCAGTCAATCCTACGGGCGGACCTCCTACGAGCAGTACTTC	CASSQSYGRTSYEQYF
.	TRBJ1-5	TRBV7-2	many	TGTGCCAGCAGCTCGTCAGGGAATCAGCCCCAGCATTTT	CASSSSGNQPQHF
TRBD2	TRBJ2-7	TRBV3-1	many	TGTGCCAGCAGCCAAGTAGGTAGTTCTGTGGGTAGCGGGTACGAGCAGTACTTC	CASSQVGSSVGSGYEQYF
.	TRBJ2-6	TRBV27	many	TGTGCCTCAAGGGGCTCTGGGGCCAACGTCCTGACTTTC	CASRGSGANVLTF
.	TRBJ1-2	TRBV5-4	.	TGTGCCAGCAGCTTCCCGGGGAGGGACGGGGGCCACACCTTC	CASSFPGRDGGHTF
.	TRBJ2-2	TRBV12-3/TRBV12-4	many	TGTGCCAGCAGGGACCGGGGTTCCGGGGAGCTGTTTTTT	CASRDRGSGELFF
.	TRBJ1-2	TRBV24-1	many	TGTGCCACCAGTGATTTGGACTATGGCTACACCTTC	CATSDLDYGYTF
.	TRBJ1-1	TRBV29-1	many	TGCAGCGGGGGGCTTCTTGAGACTGAAGCTTTCTTT	CSGGLLETEAFF
TRBD1	TRBJ2-3	TRBV19	.	TGTGCCAGTAGTATGAGGGGGCAGGCAGATACGCAGTATTTT	CASSMRGQADTQYF
.	TRBJ2-5	TRBV27	many	TGTGCCAGCAAGTTGACCCCAGGGCCAGAGACCCAGTACTTC	CASKLTPGPETQYF
TRBD1	TRBJ1-4	TRBV7-2	many	TGTGCCAGCAGCTTAGGATTATGGACAGGGGGAGATGAAAAACTGTTTTTT	CASSLGLWTGGDEKLFF
.	TRBJ2-7	TRBV6-2/TRBV6-3	many	TGTGCCAGCAGAGAAGAGACCGAGCAGTACTTC	CASREETEQYF
.	TRBJ2-4	TRBV27	many	TGTGCCAGCAGTCCAGGGGACAATTTGTTGTCCGCCAAAAACATTCAGTACTTC	CASSPGDNLLSAKNIQYF
TRBD2	TRBJ2-1	TRBV18	many	TGTGCCAGCTCACCCCCCGAGCGGGGGGCAGGCAATGAGCAGTTCTTC	CASSPPERGAGNEQFF
.	TRBJ1-1	TRBV20-1	many	TGCAGTGCTAGAGTGGGGACGAACACTGAAGCTTTCTTT	CSARVGTNTEAFF
TRBD1	TRBJ2-1	TRBV2	few	TGTGCCAGCAGCCCCAAAACCGGGACAGGCTCCTACAATGAGCAGTTCTTC	CASSPKTGTGSYNEQFF
.	TRBJ2-1	TRBV7-2	many	TGTGCCAGCAGCTTAAGGACCCGGAGGAATGAGCAGTTCTTC	CASSLRTRRNEQFF
.	TRBJ1-5	TRBV28	many	TGTGCCAGCAGTTCACTTCGCAATCAGCCCCAGCATTTT	CASSSLRNQPQHF
.	TRBJ2-1	TRBV5-4	many	TGTGCCAGCAGCTATGGAGGTTTACAGTTCTTC	CASSYGGLQFF
.	TRBJ2-7	TRBV7-9	many	TGTGCCAGCCAGGGACTCTACGAGCAGTACTTC	CASQGLYEQYF
.	TRBJ2-7	TRBV29-1	many	TGCAGCGTGACCGTCCCCTCCTACGAGCAGTACTTC	CSVTVPSYEQYF
.	TRBJ1-5	TRBV6-1	many	TGTGCCAGCAGCCCGGCCGCTAGCAATCAGCCCCAGCATTTT	CASSPAASNQPQHF